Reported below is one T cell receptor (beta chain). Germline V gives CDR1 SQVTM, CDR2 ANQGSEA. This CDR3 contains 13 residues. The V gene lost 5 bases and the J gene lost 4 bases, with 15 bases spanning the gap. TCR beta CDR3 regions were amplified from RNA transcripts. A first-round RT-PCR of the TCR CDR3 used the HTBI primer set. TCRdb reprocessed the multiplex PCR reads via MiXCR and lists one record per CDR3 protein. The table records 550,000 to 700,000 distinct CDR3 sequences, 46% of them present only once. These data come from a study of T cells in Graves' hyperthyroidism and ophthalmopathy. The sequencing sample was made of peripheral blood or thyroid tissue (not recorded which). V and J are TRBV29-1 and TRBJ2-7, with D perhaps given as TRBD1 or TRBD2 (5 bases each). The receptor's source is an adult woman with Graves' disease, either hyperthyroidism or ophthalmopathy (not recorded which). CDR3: CSVQTQGRYEQYF. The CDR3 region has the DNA TGCAGCGTTCAAACCCAGGGACGTTACGAGCAGTACTTC.